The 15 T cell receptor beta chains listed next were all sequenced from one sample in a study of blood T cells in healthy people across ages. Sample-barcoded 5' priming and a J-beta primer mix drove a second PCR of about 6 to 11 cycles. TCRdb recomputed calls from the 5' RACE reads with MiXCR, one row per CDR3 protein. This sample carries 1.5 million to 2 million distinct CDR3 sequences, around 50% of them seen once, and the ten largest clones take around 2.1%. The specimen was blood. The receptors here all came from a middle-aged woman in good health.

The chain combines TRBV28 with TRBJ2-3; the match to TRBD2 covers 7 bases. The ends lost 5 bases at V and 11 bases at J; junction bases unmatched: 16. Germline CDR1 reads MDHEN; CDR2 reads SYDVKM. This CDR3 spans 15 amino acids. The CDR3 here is CASSPPQAGQKRQYF. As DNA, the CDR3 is TGTGCCAGCAGTCCGCCCCAAGCGGGGCAGAAGCGGCAGTATTTT.

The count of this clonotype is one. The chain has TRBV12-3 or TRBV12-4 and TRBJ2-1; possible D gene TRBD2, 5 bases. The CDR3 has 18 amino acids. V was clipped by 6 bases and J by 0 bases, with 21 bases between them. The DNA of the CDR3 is TGTGCCAGCAGCCAAGACCAGGACTTCTACAGCTCCTACAATGAGCAGTTCTTC. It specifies CASSQDQDFYSSYNEQFF.

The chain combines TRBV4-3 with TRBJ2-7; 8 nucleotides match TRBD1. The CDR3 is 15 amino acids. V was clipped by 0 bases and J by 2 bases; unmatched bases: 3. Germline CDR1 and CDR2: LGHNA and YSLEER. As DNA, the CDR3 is TGCGCCAGCAGCCAAGAGCAGGGGGCCCCCTACGAGCAGTACTTC. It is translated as CASSQEQGAPYEQYF.

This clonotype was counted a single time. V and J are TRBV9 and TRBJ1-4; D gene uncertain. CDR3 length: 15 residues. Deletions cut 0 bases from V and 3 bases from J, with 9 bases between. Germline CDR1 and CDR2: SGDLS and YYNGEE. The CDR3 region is CASSVDRQANEKLFF. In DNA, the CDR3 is TGTGCCAGCAGCGTAGATCGGCAGGCTAATGAAAAACTGTTTTTT.

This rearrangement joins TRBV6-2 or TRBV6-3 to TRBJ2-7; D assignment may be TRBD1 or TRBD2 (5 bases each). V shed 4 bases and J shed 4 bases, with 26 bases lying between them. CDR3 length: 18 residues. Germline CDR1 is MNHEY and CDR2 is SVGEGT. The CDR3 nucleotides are TGTGCCAGCAGTTGGAGTCTTATGGAGGAGACAGACATTTACGAGCAGTACTTC. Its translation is CASSWSLMEETDIYEQYF.

The CDR3 spells CASSVATYGYTF. CDR3 DNA: TGTGCCAGCAGCGTAGCGACATATGGCTACACCTTC. J is TRBJ1-2 and V is TRBV9, with D hard to call. This CDR3 is 12 amino acids long. Trimming removed 0 bases at V and 5 bases at J, with 5 bases between. The germline V gene has CDR1 SGDLS and CDR2 YYNGEE.

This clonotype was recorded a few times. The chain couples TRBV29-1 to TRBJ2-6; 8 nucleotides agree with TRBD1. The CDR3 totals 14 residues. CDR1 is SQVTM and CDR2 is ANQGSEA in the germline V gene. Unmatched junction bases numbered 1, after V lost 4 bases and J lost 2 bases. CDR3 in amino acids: CSVVDRAGANVLTF. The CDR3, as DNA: TGCAGCGTTGTGGACAGGGCTGGGGCCAACGTCCTGACTTTC.

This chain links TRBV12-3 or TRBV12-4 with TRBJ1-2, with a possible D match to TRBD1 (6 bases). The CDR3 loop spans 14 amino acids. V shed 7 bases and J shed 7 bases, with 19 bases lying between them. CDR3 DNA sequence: TGTGCCAGCACCCAACCAGGGGATGGGACTGGCTACACCTTC. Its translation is CASTQPGDGTGYTF.

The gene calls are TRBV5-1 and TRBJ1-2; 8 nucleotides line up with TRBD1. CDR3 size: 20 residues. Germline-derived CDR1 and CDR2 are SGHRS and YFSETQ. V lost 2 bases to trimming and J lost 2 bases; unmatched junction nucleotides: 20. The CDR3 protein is CASSFFPAGQDRIMNYGYTF. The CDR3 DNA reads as TGCGCCAGCAGCTTCTTCCCGGCGGGACAGGACCGAATTATGAACTATGGCTACACCTTC.

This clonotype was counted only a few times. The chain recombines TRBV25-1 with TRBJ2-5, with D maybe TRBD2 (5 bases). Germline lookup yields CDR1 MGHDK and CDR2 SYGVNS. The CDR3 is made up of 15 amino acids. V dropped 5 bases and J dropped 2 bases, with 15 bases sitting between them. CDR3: CASSLSVGSQETQYF. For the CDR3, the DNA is TGTGCCAGCAGTCTATCGGTGGGGAGTCAAGAGACCCAGTACTTC.

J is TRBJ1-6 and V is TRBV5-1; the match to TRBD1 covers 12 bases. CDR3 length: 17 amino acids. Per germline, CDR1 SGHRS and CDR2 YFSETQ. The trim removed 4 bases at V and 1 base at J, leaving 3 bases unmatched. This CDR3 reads CASSKGQGASYNSPLHF. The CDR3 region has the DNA TGCGCCAGCAGCAAGGGACAGGGGGCTTCCTATAATTCACCCCTCCACTTT.

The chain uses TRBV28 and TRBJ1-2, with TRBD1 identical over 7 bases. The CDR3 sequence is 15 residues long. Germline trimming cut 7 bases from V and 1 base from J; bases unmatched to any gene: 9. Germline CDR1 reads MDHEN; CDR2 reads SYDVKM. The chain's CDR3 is CASINQGGHNYGYTF. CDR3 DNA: TGTGCCAGCATCAACCAGGGGGGCCATAACTATGGCTACACCTTC.

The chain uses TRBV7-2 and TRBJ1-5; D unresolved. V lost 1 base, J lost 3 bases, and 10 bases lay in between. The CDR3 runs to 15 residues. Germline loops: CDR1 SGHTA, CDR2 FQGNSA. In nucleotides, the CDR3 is TGTGCCAGCAGCTTAGAACACGGTTACAATCAGCCCCAGCATTTT. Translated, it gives CASSLEHGYNQPQHF.

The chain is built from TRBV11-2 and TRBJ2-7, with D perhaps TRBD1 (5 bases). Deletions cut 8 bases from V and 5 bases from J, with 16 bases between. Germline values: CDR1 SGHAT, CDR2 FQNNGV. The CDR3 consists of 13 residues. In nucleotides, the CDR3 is TGTGCCAGCGGACGGACATGGGAAAACGAGCAGTACTTC. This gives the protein CASGRTWENEQYF. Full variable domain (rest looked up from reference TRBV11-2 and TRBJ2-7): EAGVAQSPRYKIIEKRQSVAFWCNPISGHATLYWYQQILGQGPKLLIQFQNNGVVDDSQLPKDRFSAERLKGVDSTLKIQPAKLEDSAVYLCASGRTWENEQYFGPGTRLTVT.

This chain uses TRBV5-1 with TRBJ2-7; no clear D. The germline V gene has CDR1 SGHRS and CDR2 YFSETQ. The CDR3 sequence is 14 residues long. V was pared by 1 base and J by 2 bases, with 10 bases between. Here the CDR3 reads CASSLRDVAYEQYF. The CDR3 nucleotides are TGCGCCAGCAGCTTGCGAGACGTTGCCTACGAGCAGTACTTC.